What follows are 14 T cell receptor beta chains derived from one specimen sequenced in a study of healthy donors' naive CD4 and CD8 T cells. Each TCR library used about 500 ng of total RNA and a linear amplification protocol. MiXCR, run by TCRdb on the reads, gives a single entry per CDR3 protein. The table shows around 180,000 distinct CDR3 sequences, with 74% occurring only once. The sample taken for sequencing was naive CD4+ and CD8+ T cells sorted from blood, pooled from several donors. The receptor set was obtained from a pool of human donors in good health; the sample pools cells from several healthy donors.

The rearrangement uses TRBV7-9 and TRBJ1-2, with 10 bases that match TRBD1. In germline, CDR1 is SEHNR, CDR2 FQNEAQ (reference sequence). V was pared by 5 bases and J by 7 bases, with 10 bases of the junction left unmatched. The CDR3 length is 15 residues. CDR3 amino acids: CASSVAGTGDSGYTF. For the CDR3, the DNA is TGTGCCAGCAGCGTGGCCGGGACAGGGGATTCTGGCTACACCTTC.

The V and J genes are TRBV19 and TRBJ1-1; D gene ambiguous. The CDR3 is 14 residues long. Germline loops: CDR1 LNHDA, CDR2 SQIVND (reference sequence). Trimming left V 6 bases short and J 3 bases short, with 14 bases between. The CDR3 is CASSLRPRDTEAFF. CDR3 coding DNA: TGTGCCAGTAGCCTGAGGCCCCGGGACACTGAAGCTTTCTTT. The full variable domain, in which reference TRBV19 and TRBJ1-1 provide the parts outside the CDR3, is DGGITQSPKYLFRKEGQNVTLSCEQNLNHDAMYWYRQDPGQGLRLIYYSQIVNDFQKGDIAEGYSVSREKKESFPLTVTSAQKNPTAFYLCASSLRPRDTEAFFGQGTRLTVV.

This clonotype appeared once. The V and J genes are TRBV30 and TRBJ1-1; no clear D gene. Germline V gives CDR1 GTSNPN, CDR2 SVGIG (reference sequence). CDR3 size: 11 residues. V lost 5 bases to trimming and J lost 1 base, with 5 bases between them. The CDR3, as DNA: TGTGCCTGGGACTCGAACACTGAAGCTTTCTTT. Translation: CAWDSNTEAFF.

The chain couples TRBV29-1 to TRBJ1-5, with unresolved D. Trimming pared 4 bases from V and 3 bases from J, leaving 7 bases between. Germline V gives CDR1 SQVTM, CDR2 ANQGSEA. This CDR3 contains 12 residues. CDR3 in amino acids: CSVGGANQPQHF. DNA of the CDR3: TGCAGCGTTGGGGGAGCCAATCAGCCCCAGCATTTT.

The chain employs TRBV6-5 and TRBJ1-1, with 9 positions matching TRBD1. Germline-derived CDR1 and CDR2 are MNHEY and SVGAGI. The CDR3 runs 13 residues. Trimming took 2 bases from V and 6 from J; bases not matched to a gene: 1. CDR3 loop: CASSYGTGPEAFF. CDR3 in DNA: TGTGCCAGCAGTTACGGGACAGGGCCTGAAGCTTTCTTT.

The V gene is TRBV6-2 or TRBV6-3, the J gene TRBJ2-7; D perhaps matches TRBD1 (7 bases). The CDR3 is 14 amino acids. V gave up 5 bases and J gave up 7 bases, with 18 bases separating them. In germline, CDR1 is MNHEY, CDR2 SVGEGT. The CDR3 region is CASSGHQGGGEQYF. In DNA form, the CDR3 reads TGTGCCAGCAGTGGACACCAGGGGGGTGGTGAGCAGTACTTC.

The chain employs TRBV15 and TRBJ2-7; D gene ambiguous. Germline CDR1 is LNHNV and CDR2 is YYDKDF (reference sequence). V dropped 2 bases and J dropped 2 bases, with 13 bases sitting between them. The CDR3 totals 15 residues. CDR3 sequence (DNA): TGTGCCACCAGCAGATGGGCGGACGGCACCTACGAGCAGTACTTC. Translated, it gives CATSRWADGTYEQYF.

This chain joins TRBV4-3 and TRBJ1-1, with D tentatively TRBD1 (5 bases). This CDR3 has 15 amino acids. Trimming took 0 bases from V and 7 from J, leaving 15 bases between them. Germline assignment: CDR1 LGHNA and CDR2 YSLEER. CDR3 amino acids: CASSQDWGSRYEAFF. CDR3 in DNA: TGCGCCAGCAGCCAAGATTGGGGCAGCCGCTATGAAGCTTTCTTT.

The CDR3 nucleotides read TGTGCCAGCAGTTCTATGTGGTCTAGCCCCGGGGAGCTGTTTTTT. Translation gives CASSSMWSSPGELFF. This chain uses TRBV27 with TRBJ2-2, with D perhaps TRBD2 (5 bases). This CDR3 region has 15 residues. Germline V lookup: CDR1 MNHEY, CDR2 SMNVEV (reference sequence). With 4 bases removed from V and 6 bases from J, the gap between germline ends came to 15 bases.

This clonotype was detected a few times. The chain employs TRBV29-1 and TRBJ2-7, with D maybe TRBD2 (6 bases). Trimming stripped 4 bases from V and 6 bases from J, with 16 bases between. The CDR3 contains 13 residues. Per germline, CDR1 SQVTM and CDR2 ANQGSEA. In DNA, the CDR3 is TGCAGCGTTGCCGGGACTGTTCCTTCCGAGCAGTACTTC. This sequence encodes CSVAGTVPSEQYF.

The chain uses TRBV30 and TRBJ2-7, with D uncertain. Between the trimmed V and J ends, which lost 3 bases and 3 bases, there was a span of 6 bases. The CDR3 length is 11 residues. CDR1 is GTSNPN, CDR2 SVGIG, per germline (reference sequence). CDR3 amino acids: CAWRELYEQYF. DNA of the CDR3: TGTGCCTGGAGGGAACTCTACGAGCAGTACTTC. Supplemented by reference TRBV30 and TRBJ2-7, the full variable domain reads SQTIHQWPATLVQPVGSPLSLECTVEGTSNPNLYWYRQAAGRGLQLLFYSVGIGQISSEVPQNLSASRPQDRQFILSSKKLLLSDSGFYLCAWRELYEQYFGPGTRLTVT.

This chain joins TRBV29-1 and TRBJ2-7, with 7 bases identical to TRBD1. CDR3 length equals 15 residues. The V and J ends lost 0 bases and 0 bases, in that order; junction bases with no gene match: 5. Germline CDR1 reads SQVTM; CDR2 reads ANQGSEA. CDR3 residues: CSVEEGQESSYEQYF. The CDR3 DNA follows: TGCAGCGTTGAAGAAGGACAGGAGAGCTCCTACGAGCAGTACTTC.

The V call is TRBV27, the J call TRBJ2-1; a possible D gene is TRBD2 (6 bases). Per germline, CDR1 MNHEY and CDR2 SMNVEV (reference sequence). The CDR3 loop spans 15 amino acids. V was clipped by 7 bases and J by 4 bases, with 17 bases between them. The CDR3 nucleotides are TGTGCCAGCACCCTTAGCGGTGGGTTATACAATGAGCAGTTCTTC. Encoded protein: CASTLSGGLYNEQFF.

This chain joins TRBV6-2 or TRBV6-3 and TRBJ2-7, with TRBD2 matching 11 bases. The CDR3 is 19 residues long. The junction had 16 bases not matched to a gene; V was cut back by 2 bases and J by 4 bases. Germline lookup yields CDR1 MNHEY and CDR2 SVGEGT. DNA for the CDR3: TGTGCCAGCAGTTACCCTAGTAGAGGACTAGCGGGCGTGGGATACGAGCAGTACTTC. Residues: CASSYPSRGLAGVGYEQYF.